One sample yielded the 8 T cell receptor beta chains listed below, sequenced in a study of shared T cell receptors in the human thymus. The protocol was immunoSEQ multiplex PCR, while the TCRdb copy is restricted to in-frame clones and leaves out a portion. Of about 610,000 clones in the sample, around 89% are singletons; the top ten hold about 0.01%. This sample was also put to use in a study of human thymus T cells.

The sequencing input was thymocytes. The source of these receptors is a boy less than two years old with a congenital heart defect.

The rearrangement uses TRBV4-2 and TRBJ2-7, with D hard to call. CDR1 and CDR2 (germline): LGHNA, YNFKEQ. The germline V and J ends were trimmed by 2 bases and 6 bases, with 11 bases remaining between them. The CDR3 runs to 13 residues. The CDR3 spells CASSQNSAGEQYF. In DNA form, the CDR3 reads TGTGCCAGCAGCCAAAACTCCGCCGGCGAGCAGTACTTC.

The chain is built from TRBV15 and TRBJ2-6, with 7 bases that match TRBD1. Trimming took 4 bases from V and 0 from J; bases not matched to a gene: 9. The CDR3 sequence is 18 residues long. Germline V gives CDR1 LNHNV, CDR2 YYDKDF (reference sequence). CDR3 DNA sequence: TGTGCCACCAGCACCATACGGGACAGCGTCTCTGGGGCCAACGTCCTGACTTTC. It translates to CATSTIRDSVSGANVLTF.

The chain links TRBV15 to TRBJ2-3; 11 bases are a match to TRBD2. The CDR3 loop spans 19 amino acids. J gave up 0 bases and V 5 bases, and 13 bases lay outside the gene matches. Germline CDR1 LNHNV, CDR2 YYDKDF (reference sequence). The CDR3 sequence is CATSCSGTSGSSSTDTQYF. Here the CDR3 DNA reads TGTGCCACCAGCTGTTCCGGGACTAGCGGTAGCTCTAGCACAGATACGCAGTATTTT.

The rearrangement links TRBV7-9 to TRBJ2-5; 9 bases agree with TRBD2. The J call may be faulty, since TRBJ2-7 better matches the DNA end. The CDR3 loop spans 17 amino acids. Germline lookup yields CDR1 SEHNR and CDR2 FQNEAQ (reference sequence). The CDR3 protein is CASSSGRSSPVGNEQYF. DNA of the CDR3: TGTGCCAGCAGCAGCGGGAGGTCTTCTCCCGTGGGTAACGAGCAGTACTTC.

The chain combines TRBV30 with TRBJ2-7, with 12 nucleotides matching TRBD2. CDR1 GTSNPN and CDR2 SVGIG come from the germline V gene (reference sequence). The CDR3 sequence is 14 residues long. Trimming removed 2 bases from V and 6 bases from J; junction bases left unmatched: 5. This chain's CDR3 is CAWSRLAGGREQYF. The CDR3, as DNA: TGTGCCTGGAGTAGGCTAGCGGGAGGGCGCGAGCAGTACTTC.

The chain links TRBV28 to TRBJ1-4; 10 nucleotides align to TRBD1. CDR1 is MDHEN, CDR2 SYDVKM, per germline. V was clipped by 1 base and J by 6 bases; unmatched bases: 8. The CDR3 contains 17 residues. DNA of the CDR3: TGTGCCAGCAGTTTATTCCCTGGACAGGGGGAATATGAAAAACTGTTTTTT. The encoded protein is CASSLFPGQGEYEKLFF. The whole variable domain, filled in from reference TRBV28 and TRBJ1-4, reads DVKVTQSSRYLVKRTGEKVFLECVQDMDHENMFWYRQDPGLGLRLIYFSYDVKMKEKGDIPEGYSVSREKKERFSLILESASTNQTSMYLCASSLFPGQGEYEKLFFGSGTQLSVL.

The rearrangement joins TRBV28 to TRBJ2-5; D possibly corresponds to TRBD1 (6 bases). Looked up from germline, CDR1 is MDHEN and CDR2 is SYDVKM. Between the trimmed V and J ends, which lost 6 bases and 4 bases, there was a span of 12 bases. This CDR3 has 13 residues. The CDR3, as DNA: TGTGCCAGCAGGGTGGGGGCCACAGAGACCCAGTACTTC. Its protein product is CASRVGATETQYF.

This rearrangement joins TRBV5-1 to TRBJ2-5, with D perhaps TRBD2 (5 bases). Germline V gives CDR1 SGHRS, CDR2 YFSETQ. Trimming cost V 0 bases and J 5 bases, with 8 bases left between them. The CDR3 runs to 13 residues. The CDR3 DNA sequence: TGCGCCAGCAGCTTGGGAGGGTTGGAGACCCAGTACTTC. This translates into CASSLGGLETQYF.